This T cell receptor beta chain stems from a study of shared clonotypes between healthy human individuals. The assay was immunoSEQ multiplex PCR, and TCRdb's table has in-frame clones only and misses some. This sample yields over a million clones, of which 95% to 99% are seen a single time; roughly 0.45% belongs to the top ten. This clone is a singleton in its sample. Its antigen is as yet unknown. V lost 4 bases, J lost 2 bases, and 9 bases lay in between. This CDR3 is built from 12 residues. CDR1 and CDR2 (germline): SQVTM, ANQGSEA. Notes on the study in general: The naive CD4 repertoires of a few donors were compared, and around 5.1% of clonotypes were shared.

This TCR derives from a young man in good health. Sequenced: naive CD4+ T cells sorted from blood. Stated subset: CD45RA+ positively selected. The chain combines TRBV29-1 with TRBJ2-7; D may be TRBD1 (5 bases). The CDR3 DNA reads TGCAGCGTTGTAGGGGAACCCTACGAGCAGTACTTC. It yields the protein CSVVGEPYEQYF.